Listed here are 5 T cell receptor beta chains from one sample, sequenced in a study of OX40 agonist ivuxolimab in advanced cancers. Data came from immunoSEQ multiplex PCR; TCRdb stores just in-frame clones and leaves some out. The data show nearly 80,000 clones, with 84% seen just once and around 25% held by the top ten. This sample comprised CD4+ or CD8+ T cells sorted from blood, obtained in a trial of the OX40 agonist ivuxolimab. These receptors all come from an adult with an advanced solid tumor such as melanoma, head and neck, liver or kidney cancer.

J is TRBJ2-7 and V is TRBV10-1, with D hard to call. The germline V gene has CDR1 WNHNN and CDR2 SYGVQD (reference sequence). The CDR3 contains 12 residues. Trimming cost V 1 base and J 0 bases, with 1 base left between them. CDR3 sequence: CASSEYSYEQYF. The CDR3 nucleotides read TGCGCCAGCAGTGAGTACTCCTACGAGCAGTACTTC.

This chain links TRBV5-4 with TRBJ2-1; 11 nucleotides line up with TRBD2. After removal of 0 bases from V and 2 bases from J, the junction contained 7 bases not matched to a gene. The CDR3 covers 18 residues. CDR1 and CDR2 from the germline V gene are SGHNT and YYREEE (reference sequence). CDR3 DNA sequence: TGTGCCAGCAGCTTGGGACTAGCGGGGATCACTACCTACAATGAGCAGTTCTTC. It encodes CASSLGLAGITTYNEQFF.

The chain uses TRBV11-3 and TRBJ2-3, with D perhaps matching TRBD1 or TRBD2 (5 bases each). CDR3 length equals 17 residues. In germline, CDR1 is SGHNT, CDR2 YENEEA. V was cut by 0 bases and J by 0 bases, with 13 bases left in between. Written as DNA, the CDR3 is TGTGCCAGCAGCTTAGATCGTTGGGGGTCTAGCACAGATACGCAGTATTTT. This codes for CASSLDRWGSSTDTQYF.

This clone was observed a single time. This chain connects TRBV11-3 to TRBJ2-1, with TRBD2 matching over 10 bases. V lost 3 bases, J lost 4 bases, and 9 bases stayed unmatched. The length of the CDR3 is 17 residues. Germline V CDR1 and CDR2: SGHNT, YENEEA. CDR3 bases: TGTGCCAGCAGCTTGAGCCCCACTAGCGGGGTTTACAATGAGCAGTTCTTC. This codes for CASSLSPTSGVYNEQFF.

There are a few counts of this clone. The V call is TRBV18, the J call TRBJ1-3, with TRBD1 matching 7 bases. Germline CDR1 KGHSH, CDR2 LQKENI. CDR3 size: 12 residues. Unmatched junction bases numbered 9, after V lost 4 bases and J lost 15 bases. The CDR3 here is CASSLPRQGGYF. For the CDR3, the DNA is TGTGCCAGCTCACTACCCCGACAGGGCGGATATTTT.